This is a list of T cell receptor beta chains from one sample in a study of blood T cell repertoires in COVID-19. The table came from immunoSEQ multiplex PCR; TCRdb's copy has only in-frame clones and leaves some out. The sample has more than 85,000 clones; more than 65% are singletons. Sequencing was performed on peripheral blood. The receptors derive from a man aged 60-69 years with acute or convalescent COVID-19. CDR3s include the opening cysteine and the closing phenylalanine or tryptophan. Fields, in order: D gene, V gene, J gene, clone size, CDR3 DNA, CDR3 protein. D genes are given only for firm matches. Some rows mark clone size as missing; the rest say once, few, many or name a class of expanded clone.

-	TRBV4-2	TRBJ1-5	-	TGTGCCAGCAGCCAAGCTCGGGAAAGCAATCAGCCCCAGCATTTT	CASSQARESNQPQHF
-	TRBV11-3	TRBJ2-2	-	TGTGCCAGCAGCGCCGAAGGGGGTGGCGGGGAGCTGTTTTTT	CASSAEGGGGELFF
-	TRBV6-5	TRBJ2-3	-	TGTGCCAGCAATACAGGGTTCCTCACAGATACGCAGTATTTT	CASNTGFLTDTQYF
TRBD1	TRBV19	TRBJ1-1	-	TGTGCCAGTTCGGGACAGGGCTACACTGAAGCTTTCTTT	CASSGQGYTEAFF
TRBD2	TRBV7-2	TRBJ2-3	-	TGTGCCAGCAGCTTAGCGGGACTAGCGGGGGGGAAAGATACGCAGTATTTT	CASSLAGLAGGKDTQYF
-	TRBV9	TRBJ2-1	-	TGTGCCAGCAGCTCCCAAGGCCGGGGGAGCTCCTACAATGAGCAGTTCTTC	CASSSQGRGSSYNEQFF
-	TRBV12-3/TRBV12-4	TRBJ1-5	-	TGTGCCAGCAGTTCGGGGAGCAATCAGCCCCAGCATTTT	CASSSGSNQPQHF
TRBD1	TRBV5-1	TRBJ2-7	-	TGCGCCAGCAGCTTTTCTACAGGGGGCGCTTTACACGAGCAGTACTTC	CASSFSTGGALHEQYF
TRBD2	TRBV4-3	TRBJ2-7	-	TGCGCCAGCAGCCAAGATCTGTTAATTGGGGGGGATAACGAGCAGTACTTC	CASSQDLLIGGDNEQYF
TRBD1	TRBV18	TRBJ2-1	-	TGTGCCAGCTCACAAGAGGGACAGGGTCTTGGTGAGCAGTTCTTC	CASSQEGQGLGEQFF
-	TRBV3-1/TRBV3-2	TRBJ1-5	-	TGTGCCAGCAGCCAAGATACAGGGAGCAATCAGCCCCAGCATTTT	CASSQDTGSNQPQHF
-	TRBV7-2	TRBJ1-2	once	TGTGCCAGCAGCTTTCTACCGTACTATGGCTACACCTTC	CASSFLPYYGYTF